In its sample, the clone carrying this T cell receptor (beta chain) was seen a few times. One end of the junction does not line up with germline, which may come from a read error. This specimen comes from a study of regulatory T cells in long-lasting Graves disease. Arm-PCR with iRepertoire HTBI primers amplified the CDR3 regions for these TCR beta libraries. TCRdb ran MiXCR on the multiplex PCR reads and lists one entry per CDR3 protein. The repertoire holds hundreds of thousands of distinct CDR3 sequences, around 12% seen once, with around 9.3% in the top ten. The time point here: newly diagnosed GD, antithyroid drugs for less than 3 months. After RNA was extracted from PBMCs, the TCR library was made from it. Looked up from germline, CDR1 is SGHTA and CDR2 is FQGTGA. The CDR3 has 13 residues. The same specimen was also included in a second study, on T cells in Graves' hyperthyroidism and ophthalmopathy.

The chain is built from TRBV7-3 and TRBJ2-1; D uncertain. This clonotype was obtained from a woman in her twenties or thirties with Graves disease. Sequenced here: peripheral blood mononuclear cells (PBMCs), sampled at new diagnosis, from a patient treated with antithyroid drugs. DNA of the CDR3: TGTGCCAGCAGCTTAAGGTCCTCCAATGAGCAGTTCTTC. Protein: CASSLRSSNEQFF.